The present TCR beta chain was sequenced within a study of shared clonotypes between healthy human individuals. Deletions cut 2 bases from V and 6 bases from J, with 9 bases between. Germline loops: CDR1 MRHNA, CDR2 SNTAGT. This CDR3 is 13 amino acids long. Libraries were prepared by immunoSEQ multiplex PCR; TCRdb keeps only in-frame clonotypes and omits some of them. The table includes hundreds of thousands of clones, about two thirds detected once. What was sequenced was memory CD4+ T cells sorted from blood. The subset is: CD45RA-negative fraction. This chain connects TRBV6-4 to TRBJ2-3; D gene uncertain. The receptor comes from a woman in her twenties or thirties in good health. CDR3 region: CASSDEHGDTQYF. The CDR3 DNA sequence: TGTGCCAGCAGTGACGAACACGGGGATACGCAGTATTTT.